Listed below are T cell receptor beta chains from one sample, sequenced in a study of T-cell reconstitution after alpha-beta-depleted transplantation in children. From the PCR reads, TCRdb called clonotypes with MiXCR, one entry per CDR3 protein. The data show hundreds of thousands of distinct CDR3 sequences, around 13% seen once. This sample comprised PBMCs, mostly from graft donor cells, obtained 360 days after TCRalphabeta/CD19-depleted stem cell transplant. The receptors were gathered from a male patient under 18 who had a stem cell transplant for acute myeloid leukemia, so the T cells may come from the graft donor. The CDR3 runs from the conserved cysteine through the conserved F or W. D genes are given only for firm matches. Not all rows give a size; the values are once, few, many and, for expanded clones, a class.

d_gene	abundance	j_gene	v_gene	len	CDR3aa	CDR3nt
TRBD2	many	TRBJ2-1	TRBV27	16	CASGYPGGGPINEQFF	TGTGCCAGCGGTTACCCTGGGGGAGGGCCGATCAATGAGCAGTTCTTC
TRBD1	many	TRBJ2-1	TRBV12-3/TRBV12-4	15	CASSLEKRQGNEQFF	TGTGCCAGCAGTTTAGAGAAGAGACAGGGCAATGAGCAGTTCTTC
NA	NA	TRBJ2-7	TRBV11-1	17	CASSLYTLMGPTYEQYF	TGTGCCAGCAGCTTATACACCCTCATGGGTCCCACCTACGAGCAGTACTTC
NA	NA	TRBJ2-7	TRBV28	16	CASSLSNPGLTFEQYF	TGTGCCAGCAGTTTAAGTAACCCGGGACTTACCTTCGAGCAGTACTTC
TRBD1	NA	TRBJ2-1	TRBV5-1	16	CASSRFRTGGYNEQFF	TGCGCCAGCAGCAGGTTCAGGACAGGGGGCTACAATGAGCAGTTCTTC
TRBD2	NA	TRBJ2-7	TRBV7-9	16	CASTLRVGPGGGEQYF	TGTGCCAGCACCTTGAGAGTGGGCCCGGGAGGCGGCGAGCAGTACTTC
NA	NA	TRBJ2-7	TRBV5-8	16	CASSSISPDSSYEQYF	TGTGCCAGCAGCTCGATCAGCCCAGACTCATCCTACGAGCAGTACTTC
NA	few	TRBJ1-2	TRBV7-8	16	CASSLLLEPGSFGYTF	TGTGCCAGCAGCTTACTATTGGAGCCGGGGAGTTTTGGCTACACCTTC
TRBD2	many	TRBJ2-1	TRBV7-8	17	CASSYTTGLAGGSEQFF	TGTGCCAGCAGCTATACTACGGGACTAGCGGGAGGTAGTGAGCAGTTCTTC
TRBD1	many	TRBJ2-5	TRBV6-2/TRBV6-3	14	CASRRDRGQETQYF	TGTGCCAGCAGGCGGGACAGGGGGCAAGAGACCCAGTACTTC
NA	NA	TRBJ2-1	TRBV28	14	CASSLFERVNEQFF	TGTGCCAGCAGTTTATTTGAGCGGGTTAATGAGCAGTTCTTC
NA	NA	TRBJ2-6	TRBV12-3/TRBV12-4	16	CASSLAAGTRANVLTF	TGTGCCAGCAGTTTAGCGGCCGGGACGAGGGCCAACGTCCTGACTTTC
NA	NA	TRBJ1-2	TRBV25-1	15	CASSEWGSPFYGYTF	TGTGCCAGCAGTGAATGGGGGTCCCCTTTCTATGGCTACACCTTC
NA	few	TRBJ1-1	TRBV5-1	14	CASSFQGGVTEAFF	TGCGCCAGCAGCTTTCAGGGTGGAGTGACTGAAGCTTTCTTT
NA	few	TRBJ2-1	TRBV11-2	18	CASSRPIAGTEAYNEQFF	TGTGCCAGCAGCCGCCCCATCGCCGGGACCGAGGCGTACAATGAGCAGTTCTTC
TRBD2	NA	TRBJ2-7	TRBV28	16	CASNPSGRLFAHEQYF	TGTGCCAGCAATCCTAGCGGGAGGCTATTCGCCCACGAGCAGTACTTC
TRBD1	NA	TRBJ2-5	TRBV7-9	14	CASSSDRVEETQYF	TGTGCCAGCAGCTCCGACAGGGTAGAAGAGACCCAGTACTTC
NA	NA	TRBJ2-1	TRBV4-2	16	CASSPLGGSGRGEQFF	TGTGCCAGCAGCCCCCTGGGGGGTAGCGGTAGGGGCGAGCAGTTCTTC
NA	NA	TRBJ2-1	TRBV24-1	16	CATSALTTSTYNEQFF	TGTGCCACCAGTGCCCTCACGACTAGTACTTACAATGAGCAGTTCTTC
NA	NA	TRBJ1-1	TRBV4-3	14	CASSQDRRPLEAFF	TGCGCCAGCAGCCAAGATAGGAGGCCCCTTGAAGCTTTCTTT
NA	NA	TRBJ2-5	TRBV24-1	13	CATSGVGVETQYF	TGTGCCACCTCCGGAGTAGGGGTGGAGACCCAGTACTTC
TRBD1	few	TRBJ2-1	TRBV12-3/TRBV12-4	14	CASSLTGGPNEQFF	TGTGCCAGCAGTTTAACAGGGGGGCCCAATGAGCAGTTCTTC
TRBD2	once	TRBJ2-3	TRBV7-3	15	CASSRTSGSSDTQYF	TGTGCCAGCAGCCGAACTAGCGGGAGCTCAGATACGCAGTATTTT
NA	many	TRBJ2-7	TRBV2	12	CASSGIGYEQYF	TGTGCCAGCAGTGGAATAGGCTACGAGCAGTACTTC
NA	few	TRBJ2-5	TRBV10-3	14	CAISGGSVQETQYF	TGTGCCATCAGTGGGGGGTCCGTACAAGAGACCCAGTACTTC
TRBD1	many	TRBJ2-7	TRBV28	14	CASSLRTGWYEQYF	TGTGCCAGCAGTCTCCGGACAGGGTGGTACGAGCAGTACTTC
NA	NA	TRBJ2-7	TRBV28	14	CASSFFPGSYEQYF	TGTGCCAGCAGTTTTTTCCCCGGGTCCTACGAGCAGTACTTC
NA	many	TRBJ2-3	TRBV29-1	11	CSVRDPDTQYF	TGCAGCGTCCGTGATCCAGATACGCAGTATTTT
NA	few	TRBJ2-1	TRBV28	16	CASSPLRGPSYNEQFF	TGTGCCAGCAGTCCCCTTCGGGGCCCCTCCTACAATGAGCAGTTCTTC
NA	many	TRBJ1-5	TRBV7-6	18	CASSLAEGRGYSNQPQHF	TGTGCCAGCAGCTTAGCGGAGGGCAGGGGATATAGCAATCAGCCCCAGCATTTT
NA	NA	TRBJ2-7	TRBV6-2/TRBV6-3	14	CATLRDGASYEQYF	TGTGCCACCCTCCGGGACGGAGCTTCCTACGAGCAGTACTTC
NA	NA	TRBJ2-2	TRBV9	18	CASSVAGLARTPAGELFF	TGTGCCAGCAGCGTAGCTGGGCTAGCGAGGACTCCCGCCGGGGAGCTGTTTTTT
NA	many	TRBJ2-2	TRBV15	13	CATSRDGRGELFF	TGTGCCACCAGCAGAGATGGCCGCGGGGAGCTGTTTTTT
NA	NA	TRBJ1-1	TRBV15	15	CATSRPESPRGPAFF	TGTGCCACCAGCAGGCCGGAAAGCCCCCGTGGCCCAGCTTTCTTT
TRBD1	NA	TRBJ1-1	TRBV2	15	CASSRDRTVNTEAFF	TGTGCCAGCAGTAGGGACAGGACTGTGAACACTGAAGCTTTCTTT
NA	NA	TRBJ2-5	TRBV5-5	15	CASSLAGDVRSTQYF	TGTGCCAGCAGCTTGGCGGGGGACGTCCGTTCGACCCAGTACTTC
NA	many	TRBJ2-1	TRBV9	18	CASSVALARVSSYNEQFF	TGTGCCAGCAGCGTAGCTCTGGCGCGGGTAAGCTCCTACAATGAGCAGTTCTTC
NA	NA	TRBJ2-1	TRBV2	17	CAPFTGDGGRGRNEQFF	TGTGCCCCCTTCACAGGGGACGGCGGGAGAGGACGCAATGAGCAGTTCTTC
NA	few	TRBJ1-4	TRBV12-3/TRBV12-4	12	CASSQAVEKLFF	TGTGCCAGCAGCCAAGCGGTAGAAAAACTGTTTTTT
NA	NA	TRBJ2-1	TRBV11-2	14	CASSPQGPTGVQFF	TGTGCCAGCAGCCCCCAGGGACCCACCGGTGTGCAGTTCTTC
TRBD1	few	TRBJ1-5	TRBV11-2	18	CASSLRTGGRPHNQPQHF	TGTGCCAGCAGCTTACGTACAGGGGGCCGGCCCCATAATCAGCCCCAGCATTTT
TRBD1	many	TRBJ2-7	TRBV10-3	13	CAISLDRGYEQYF	TGTGCCATCAGCCTGGACAGGGGGTACGAGCAGTACTTC
NA	few	TRBJ2-1	TRBV29-1	18	CSVCGYRVKSRVYNEQFF	TGCAGCGTGTGCGGATACAGGGTAAAGAGTCGAGTTTACAATGAGCAGTTCTTC
NA	NA	TRBJ2-1	TRBV28	19	CASRRGGQGRVGSYNEQFF	TGTGCCAGCAGGCGGGGGGGACAGGGGAGGGTCGGATCCTACAATGAGCAGTTCTTC
NA	few	TRBJ2-5	TRBV29-1	13	CSVEDLGEETQYF	TGCAGCGTTGAAGATCTGGGGGAGGAGACCCAGTACTTC
NA	few	TRBJ2-7	TRBV7-8	14	CASSLYDRSYEQYF	TGTGCCAGCAGCCTTTATGACAGATCCTACGAGCAGTACTTC
NA	few	TRBJ2-2	TRBV5-1	14	CASSLARGSGELFF	TGCGCCAGCAGCTTGGCCCGAGGGTCCGGGGAGCTGTTTTTT
NA	NA	TRBJ1-2	TRBV15	18	CATSRERGPLGAGYGYTF	TGTGCCACCAGCAGAGAGAGAGGGCCTTTGGGCGCGGGCTATGGCTACACCTTC
NA	few	TRBJ2-3	TRBV7-3	15	CASSFHGGGTDTQYF	TGTGCCAGCAGCTTCCACGGGGGCGGCACAGATACGCAGTATTTT
NA	many	TRBJ2-7	TRBV7-9	15	CASSVQDRPSYEQYF	TGTGCCAGCAGCGTCCAAGACAGGCCCTCCTACGAGCAGTACTTC
TRBD2	few	TRBJ2-7	TRBV29-1	16	CSVEDPLAGTPYEQYF	TGCAGCGTTGAAGATCCCCTAGCGGGCACCCCCTACGAGCAGTACTTC
NA	NA	TRBJ2-1	TRBV9	18	CASSVASGTGAIPNEQFF	TGTGCCAGCAGCGTAGCCTCGGGAACGGGCGCGATTCCCAATGAGCAGTTCTTC
TRBD2	NA	TRBJ2-7	TRBV20-1	16	CSASYLRGRADYEQYF	TGCAGTGCTAGTTACCTTCGCGGGAGGGCCGATTACGAGCAGTACTTC